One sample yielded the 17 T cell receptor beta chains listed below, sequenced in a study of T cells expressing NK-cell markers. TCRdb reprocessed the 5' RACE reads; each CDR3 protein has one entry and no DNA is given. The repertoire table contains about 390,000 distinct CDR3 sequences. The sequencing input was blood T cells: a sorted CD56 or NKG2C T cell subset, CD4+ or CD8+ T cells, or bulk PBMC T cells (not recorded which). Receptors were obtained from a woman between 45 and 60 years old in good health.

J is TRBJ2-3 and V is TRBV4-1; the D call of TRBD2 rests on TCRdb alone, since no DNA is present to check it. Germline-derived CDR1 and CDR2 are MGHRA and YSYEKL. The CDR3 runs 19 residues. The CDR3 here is CASSQPGLAGSVFTDTQYF.

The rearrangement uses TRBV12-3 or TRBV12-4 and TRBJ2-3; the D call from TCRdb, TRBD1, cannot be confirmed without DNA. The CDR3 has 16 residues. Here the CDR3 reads CASSLRAGGETDTQYF.

CDR3 residues: CASTAPGEAFF. The chain recombines TRBV6-5 with TRBJ1-1; TCRdb's assignment of TRBD1 cannot be checked, as there is no DNA. The CDR3 loop spans 11 amino acids. CDR1 is MNHEY, CDR2 SVGAGI, per germline.

CDR3 sequence reads: CASSTEGQGSANYGYTF. The chain is built from TRBV5-1 and TRBJ1-2; checking the TCRdb D call of TRBD1 is not possible without DNA. The CDR3 covers 17 residues. Germline-derived CDR1 and CDR2 are SGHRS and YFSETQ.

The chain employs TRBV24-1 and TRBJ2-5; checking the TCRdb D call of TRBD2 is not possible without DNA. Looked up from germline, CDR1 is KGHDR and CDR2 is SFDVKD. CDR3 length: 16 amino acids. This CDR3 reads CATSEGGTGGLETQYF.

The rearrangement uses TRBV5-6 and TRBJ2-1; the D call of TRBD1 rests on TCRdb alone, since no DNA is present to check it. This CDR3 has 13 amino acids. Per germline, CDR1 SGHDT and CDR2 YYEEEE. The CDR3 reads CASSLKSVGRQFF. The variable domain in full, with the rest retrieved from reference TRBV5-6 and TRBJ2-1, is DAGVTQSPTHLIKTRGQQVTLRCSPKSGHDTVSWYQQALGQGPQFIFQYYEEEERQRGNFPDRFSGHQFPNYSSELNVNALLLGDSALYLCASSLKSVGRQFFGPGTRLTVL.

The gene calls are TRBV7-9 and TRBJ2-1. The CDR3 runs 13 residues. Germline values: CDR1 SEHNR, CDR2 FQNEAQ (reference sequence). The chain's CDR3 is CASSPAPGGEQFF.

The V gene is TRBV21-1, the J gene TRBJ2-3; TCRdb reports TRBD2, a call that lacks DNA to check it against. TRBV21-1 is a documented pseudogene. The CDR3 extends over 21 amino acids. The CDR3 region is CASPPSDVTFWDSSTTDTQYF.

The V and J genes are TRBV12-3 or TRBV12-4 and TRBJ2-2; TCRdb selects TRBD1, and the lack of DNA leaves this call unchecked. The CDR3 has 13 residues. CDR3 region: CASSGARPGELFF.

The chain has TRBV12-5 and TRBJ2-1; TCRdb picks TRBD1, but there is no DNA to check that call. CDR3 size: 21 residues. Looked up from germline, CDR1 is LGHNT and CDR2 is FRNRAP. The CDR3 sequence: CASGLTRQGLVTGISYNEQFF.

CDR3 residues: CAIRRESGANVLTF. The chain is built from TRBV27 and TRBJ2-6. Germline CDR1 and CDR2: MNHEY and SMNVEV (reference sequence). The CDR3 runs 14 residues.

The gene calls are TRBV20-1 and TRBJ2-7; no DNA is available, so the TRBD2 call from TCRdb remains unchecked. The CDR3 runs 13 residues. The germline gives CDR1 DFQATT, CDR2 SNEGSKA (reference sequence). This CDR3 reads CSATPGLPNEQYF.

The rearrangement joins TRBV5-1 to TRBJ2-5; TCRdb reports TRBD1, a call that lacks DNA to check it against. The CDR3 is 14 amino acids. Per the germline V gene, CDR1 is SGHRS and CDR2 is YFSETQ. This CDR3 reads CASSKGTGGETQYF.

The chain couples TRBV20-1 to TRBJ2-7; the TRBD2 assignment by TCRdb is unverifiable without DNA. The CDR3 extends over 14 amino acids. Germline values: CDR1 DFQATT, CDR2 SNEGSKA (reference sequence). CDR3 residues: CSAGRLAGSYEQYF.

The CDR3 loop reads CASSLRASGSRINEQFF. This chain connects TRBV12-3 or TRBV12-4 to TRBJ2-1; TCRdb indicates TRBD2, and absent DNA this call remains unverified. The CDR3 spans 17 residues.

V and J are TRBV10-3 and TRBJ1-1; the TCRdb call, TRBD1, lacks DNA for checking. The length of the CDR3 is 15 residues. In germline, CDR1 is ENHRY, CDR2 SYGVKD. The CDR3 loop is CAISLDRGPNTEAFF.

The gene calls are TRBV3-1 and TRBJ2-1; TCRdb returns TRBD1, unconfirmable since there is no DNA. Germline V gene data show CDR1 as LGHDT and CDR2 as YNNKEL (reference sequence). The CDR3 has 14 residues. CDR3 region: CASSQPGWLNEQFF.